A single sample is the source of the 27 T cell receptor beta chains below, sequenced in a study of vaccination and CD4 T cells after COVID-19. Sample treatment: roughly 10-day PBMC culture with coronavirus spike peptide pools or control peptides (ViraFEST assay). These TCRs' antigens remain unknown. An Oncomine TCR Beta short-read assay was used to sequence the DNA from cultured CD4+ T cells. Each CDR3 protein gets one entry after TCRdb re-called the PCR reads with MiXCR. The profile shows 11,000 or so distinct CDR3 sequences, more than 45% of them singletons. The sequenced sample was CD4+ T cells from blood, cultured in vitro. The receptors come from a human donor who had recovered from COVID-19.

This clonotype was counted only a few times. V gene TRBV6-1 combines with J gene TRBJ1-5; TRBD1 agrees at 7 bases. Germline-derived CDR1 and CDR2 are MNHNS and SASEGT. The ends lost 3 bases at V and 2 bases at J; junction bases unmatched: 4. The CDR3 contains 15 residues. The CDR3 is CASSEGGGGNQPQHF. CDR3 nucleotides: TGTGCCAGCAGTGAGGGAGGGGGCGGCAATCAGCCCCAGCATTTT.

The V gene is TRBV11-3, the J gene TRBJ2-2; 11 nucleotides match TRBD2. Trimming removed 5 bases from V and 6 bases from J; junction bases left unmatched: 11. From germline, CDR1 is SGHNT and CDR2 YENEEA. The CDR3 has 17 amino acids. CDR3 in amino acids: CASSPPTSGIGPGELFF. DNA of the CDR3: TGTGCCAGCAGCCCACCGACTAGCGGGATAGGACCCGGGGAGCTGTTTTTT.

The chain employs TRBV7-9 and TRBJ1-2, with 7 bases that match TRBD1. This CDR3 is 13 amino acids long. The germline V gene encodes CDR1 SEHNR and CDR2 FQNEAQ (reference sequence). V was clipped by 0 bases and J by 13 bases; unmatched bases: 8. CDR3 sequence: CASSLAAGTARTF. The CDR3 nucleotides are TGTGCCAGCAGCTTAGCAGCCGGGACAGCGCGCACCTTC. The complete variable domain, with remaining parts taken from reference TRBV7-9 and TRBJ1-2, reads DTGVSQNPRHKITKRGQNVTFRCDPISEHNRLYWYRQTLGQGPEFLTYFQNEAQLEKSRLLSDRFSAERPKGSFSTLEIQRTEQGDSAMYLCASSLAAGTARTFGSGTRLTVV.

This clonotype was observed a few times. V gene TRBV27 combines with J gene TRBJ1-5; D gene ambiguous. This CDR3 contains 16 residues. The germline V and J ends were trimmed by 0 bases and 1 base, with 10 bases remaining between them. Germline CDR1 is MNHEY and CDR2 is SMNVEV (reference sequence). The CDR3 nucleotides read TGTGCCAGCAGTTTATCGTTTTCGCACAGCAATCAGCCCCAGCATTTT. This translates into CASSLSFSHSNQPQHF.

The chain joins TRBV28 to TRBJ2-7; 9 bases align to TRBD1. V gave up 4 bases and J gave up 5 bases; unmatched junction bases: 9. CDR1 MDHEN and CDR2 SYDVKM come from the germline V gene. CDR3 length: 15 amino acids. The CDR3, as DNA: TGTGCCAGCAGTTCGGTCGGGACAGGGTATCACGAGCAGTACTTC. It is translated as CASSSVGTGYHEQYF. The complete variable domain, with remaining parts taken from reference TRBV28 and TRBJ2-7, reads DVKVTQSSRYLVKRTGEKVFLECVQDMDHENMFWYRQDPGLGLRLIYFSYDVKMKEKGDIPEGYSVSREKKERFSLILESASTNQTSMYLCASSSVGTGYHEQYFGPGTRLTVT.

The chain uses TRBV7-2 and TRBJ2-5, with 8 bases identical to TRBD1. Per the germline V gene, CDR1 is SGHTA and CDR2 is FQGNSA. With 5 bases clipped from V and 1 base from J, the junction kept 9 bases outside the gene matches. This CDR3 has 16 amino acids. The CDR3 is CASSVRDRPPQETQYF. The CDR3 bases are TGTGCCAGCAGCGTCCGGGACAGGCCCCCCCAAGAGACCCAGTACTTC.

This chain links TRBV20-1 with TRBJ2-3; TRBD1 might be the D (6 bases). With 5 bases removed from V and 2 bases from J, the gap between germline ends came to 8 bases. There are 12 residues in the CDR3. Per the germline V gene, CDR1 is DFQATT and CDR2 is SNEGSKA (reference sequence). This chain's CDR3 is CSAPGDTDTQYF. CDR3 DNA sequence: TGCAGTGCTCCAGGGGACACAGATACGCAGTATTTT.

The V gene is TRBV12-3 or TRBV12-4, the J gene TRBJ1-1; D gene ambiguous. The V end was cut by 5 bases, the J end by 3 bases, with 10 bases between. The CDR3 sequence is 13 residues long. The CDR3 region is CASSQREDTEAFF. Here the CDR3 DNA reads TGTGCCAGCAGTCAACGGGAGGACACTGAAGCTTTCTTT.

This clonotype occurred a few times. The rearrangement joins TRBV10-1 to TRBJ2-7, with 8 bases fitting TRBD2. CDR1 and CDR2 from the germline V gene are WNHNN and SYGVQD (reference sequence). The V segment lost 3 bases and the J segment 2 bases; nucleotides outside the gene matches: 6. The CDR3 covers 15 residues. CDR3 protein: CASSDTGTRTYEQYF. CDR3 nucleotides: TGCGCCAGCAGTGATACCGGGACTAGAACCTACGAGCAGTACTTC.

This chain connects TRBV5-4 to TRBJ2-5; TRBD2 might be the D (6 bases). The germline V gene has CDR1 SGHNT and CDR2 YYREEE (reference sequence). The CDR3 spans 19 residues. Trimming stripped 4 bases from V and 4 bases from J, with 29 bases between. The CDR3 DNA is TGTGCCAGCAGCCCGCCGGGCGGGGCTGGAGTCTTTGCCCTAGAGACCCAGTACTTC. Its protein product is CASSPPGGAGVFALETQYF.

The chain couples TRBV6-1 to TRBJ2-7; no clear D. Germline CDR1 and CDR2: MNHNS and SASEGT. The ends were cut back, 6 bases at V and 2 bases at J, with 11 bases in the middle. The CDR3 has 13 amino acids. The CDR3 reads CASSQSEPYEQYF. The DNA of the CDR3 is TGTGCCAGCAGCCAAAGCGAGCCCTACGAGCAGTACTTC.

This chain links TRBV2 with TRBJ2-1, with D uncertain. The CDR3 loop spans 11 amino acids. Germline V gene data show CDR1 as SNHLY and CDR2 as FYNNEI. The V and J ends lost 5 bases and 9 bases respectively, with 8 bases between them. The CDR3 here is CASSPRTEQFF. CDR3 coding DNA: TGTGCCAGCAGTCCCCGCACTGAGCAGTTCTTC. Looking up the rest from reference TRBV2 and TRBJ2-1 gives the full variable domain: EPEVTQTPSHQVTQMGQEVILRCVPISNHLYFYWYRQILGQKVEFLVSFYNNEISEKSEIFDDQFSVERPDGSNFTLKIRSTKLEDSAMYFCASSPRTEQFFGPGTRLTVL.

There are a few counts of this clonotype. The chain employs TRBV6-1 and TRBJ2-2; 13 bases agree with TRBD2. V lost 6 bases, J lost 10 bases, and 5 bases stayed unmatched. The CDR3 spans 14 residues. Germline V gene sequence: CDR1 MNHNS, CDR2 SASEGT. Here the CDR3 DNA reads TGTGCCAGCAGCCGACTAGCGGGAGGAAAGGAGCTGTTTTTT. Amino acids: CASSRLAGGKELFF.

This clonotype occurred a few times. The rearrangement uses TRBV19 and TRBJ1-2; D gene ambiguous. The V gene's germline CDR1 is LNHDA and CDR2 SQIVND (reference sequence). CDR3 length: 14 residues. The V gene lost 2 bases and the J gene lost 8 bases, with 15 bases spanning the gap. Here the CDR3 DNA reads TGTGCCAGTAGTATATCAGGACCTACGGAGGGCTACACCTTC. This gives the protein CASSISGPTEGYTF.

The rearrangement links TRBV20-1 to TRBJ2-2, with D perhaps TRBD1 or TRBD2 (6 bases each). Per the germline V gene, CDR1 is DFQATT and CDR2 is SNEGSKA (reference sequence). V was shortened by 4 bases and J by 4 bases, with 16 bases between the two germline ends. The CDR3 length is 15 residues. The CDR3 DNA reads as TGCAGTGCTACGCCGTGGGGGGCGAGCACCGGGGAGCTGTTTTTT. It translates to CSATPWGASTGELFF.

By sample share, this clonotype is medium-sized. This chain's CDR3 is CASSYSASGRAGETQYF. Written as DNA, the CDR3 is TGTGCCAGCAGTTACTCGGCTAGCGGGAGGGCTGGCGAGACCCAGTACTTC. V is TRBV6-5 and J is TRBJ2-5; 12 bases align to TRBD2. CDR3 length equals 17 residues. Germline CDR1 and CDR2: MNHEY and SVGAGI. V shed 0 bases and J 5 bases; nucleotides not matched to a gene: 7.

The chain links TRBV28 to TRBJ2-5, with D hard to call. V lost 5 bases and J 5 bases, leaving 15 bases between the germline ends. Germline CDR1 is MDHEN and CDR2 is SYDVKM. This CDR3 is built from 14 residues. The CDR3 loop is CASSTLDGLETQYF. The CDR3 DNA is TGTGCCAGCAGTACCCTAGACGGGTTGGAGACCCAGTACTTC.

The genes are TRBV5-1 and TRBJ2-5, with D perhaps TRBD2 (7 bases). The germline V and J ends were trimmed by 1 base and 2 bases, with 21 bases remaining between them. This CDR3 has 18 amino acids. Germline lookup yields CDR1 SGHRS and CDR2 YFSETQ. Here the CDR3 reads CASSLSGGAKVGQETQYF. The DNA of the CDR3 is TGCGCCAGCAGCTTGTCGGGGGGCGCAAAGGTCGGGCAAGAGACCCAGTACTTC.

This clonotype appeared a few times. This chain uses TRBV21-1 with TRBJ2-1; the D call TRBD2 from the table was never checked on the DNA. TRBV21-1 represents a pseudogene. The CDR3 contains 18 residues. For the CDR3, the DNA is TGTGCCAGCAGCAAAGCCGGGACTAGCGGGGAGACAGGTAATGAGCAGTTCTTC. Its protein is CASSKAGTSGETGNEQFF.

The chain combines TRBV20-1 with TRBJ2-5; D is uncertain. Per germline, CDR1 DFQATT and CDR2 SNEGSKA (reference sequence). The CDR3 length is 12 residues. Deletions cut 6 bases from V and 4 bases from J, with 12 bases between. In nucleotides, the CDR3 is TGCAGTGCCCCAACCTTGGGAGAGACCCAGTACTTC. Amino acid sequence: CSAPTLGETQYF.

V gene TRBV7-9 combines with J gene TRBJ1-4; D uncertain. The V end lost 1 base, the J end lost 3 bases, and 6 bases lay between the germline ends. Germline V gene sequence: CDR1 SEHNR, CDR2 FQNEAQ (reference sequence). The CDR3 sequence is 14 residues long. The CDR3 DNA reads TGTGCCAGCAGCTTAGAGAGGGCTAATGAAAAACTGTTTTTT. Its protein product is CASSLERANEKLFF.

The rearrangement uses TRBV19 and TRBJ2-7; 7 nucleotides match TRBD2. This CDR3 contains 15 residues. J was trimmed by 5 bases and V by 3 bases; bases with no gene match: 10. Germline CDR1 reads LNHDA; CDR2 reads SQIVND (reference sequence). CDR3 sequence (DNA): TGTGCCAGTAGTATGGCGGGAGAGGCTTATGACGAGCAGTACTTC. Translating gives CASSMAGEAYDEQYF. The full variable domain, its missing parts supplied by reference TRBV19 and TRBJ2-7, is DGGITQSPKYLFRKEGQNVTLSCEQNLNHDAMYWYRQDPGQGLRLIYYSQIVNDFQKGDIAEGYSVSREKKESFPLTVTSAQKNPTAFYLCASSMAGEAYDEQYFGPGTRLTVT.

V usage is TRBV14 and J usage is TRBJ1-3, with D uncertain. The CDR3 has 13 residues. The V and J ends lost 1 base and 2 bases respectively, with 3 bases between them. Per germline, CDR1 SGHDN and CDR2 FVKESK. The CDR3 coding sequence is TGTGCCAGCAGCCAAGTAGCTGGAAACACCATATATTTT. Protein: CASSQVAGNTIYF.

Worth noting for this clonotype: A junction end diverges from the germline sequence, so it may reflect a read error. The chain employs TRBV7-7 and TRBJ1-3; D unresolved. Germline V gene data show CDR1 as SSHAT and CDR2 as FNYEAQ (reference sequence). The CDR3 runs 14 residues. The chain's CDR3 is CASTPLGTGNTIYF. The CDR3, as DNA: TGTGCTAGCACCCCCCTTGGGACTGGAAACACCATATATTTT.

This clonotype was picked up a small number of times. This chain uses TRBV11-2 with TRBJ2-5; 14 nucleotides match TRBD2. The CDR3 totals 17 residues. Per the germline V gene, CDR1 is SGHAT and CDR2 is FQNNGV. The junction had 9 bases not matched to a gene; V was cut back by 5 bases and J by 4 bases. The CDR3 coding sequence is TGTGCCAGCAGCCCCGGGACTAGCGGGAGCCCGGCAGAGACCCAGTACTTC. It is translated as CASSPGTSGSPAETQYF.

This chain uses TRBV20-1 with TRBJ2-7; 13 bases are shared with TRBD2. With V trimmed by 6 bases and J by 2 bases, 4 bases remained unmatched. The CDR3 runs to 14 residues. Germline V CDR1 and CDR2: DFQATT, SNEGSKA (reference sequence). This CDR3 reads CSAQGLAGTYEQYF. Here the CDR3 DNA reads TGCAGTGCCCAGGGACTAGCGGGAACCTACGAGCAGTACTTC.

This clonotype has just a few counts. This chain connects TRBV5-1 to TRBJ2-1; perhaps TRBD2 as D (5 bases). V lost 0 bases and J lost 8, with 9 bases in between. CDR3 size: 13 residues. Per the germline V gene, CDR1 is SGHRS and CDR2 is YFSETQ. The CDR3 DNA is TGCGCCAGCAGCTTGGGACTAAGGGATGAGCAGTTCTTC. It specifies CASSLGLRDEQFF.